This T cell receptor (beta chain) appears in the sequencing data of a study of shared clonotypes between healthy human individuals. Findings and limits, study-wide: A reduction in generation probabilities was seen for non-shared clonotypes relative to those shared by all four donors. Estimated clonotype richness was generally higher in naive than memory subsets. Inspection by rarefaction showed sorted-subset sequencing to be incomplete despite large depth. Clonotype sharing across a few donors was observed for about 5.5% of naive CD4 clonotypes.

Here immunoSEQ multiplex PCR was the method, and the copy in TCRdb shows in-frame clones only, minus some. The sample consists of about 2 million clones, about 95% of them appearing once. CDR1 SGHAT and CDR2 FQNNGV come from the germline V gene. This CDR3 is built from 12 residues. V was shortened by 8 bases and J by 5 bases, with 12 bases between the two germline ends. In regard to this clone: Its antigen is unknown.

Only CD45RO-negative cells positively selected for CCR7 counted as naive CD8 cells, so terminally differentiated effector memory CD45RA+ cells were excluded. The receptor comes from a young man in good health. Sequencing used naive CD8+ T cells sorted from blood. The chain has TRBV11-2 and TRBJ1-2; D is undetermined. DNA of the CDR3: TGTGCCAGCGGCGGCTCCCTTTATGGCTACACCTTC. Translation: CASGGSLYGYTF.